This TCR beta chain was sequenced during a study of cytomegalovirus exposure and HLA in healthy donors. The junction had 5 bases not matched to a gene; V was cut back by 5 bases and J by 1 base. Per the germline V gene, CDR1 is LNHDA and CDR2 is SQIVND (reference sequence). The CDR3 runs to 16 residues. Study results and limitations: A later analysis reportedly found fewer N-insertions in an Asian-associated ancestry cluster than the roughly 670-donor mean.

A remark on this clone: What it binds is unknown.

PCR primers comprised 60 Vbeta and 13 Jbeta primers. Only in-frame clones appear in the TCRdb table, and some are missing; sequencing was by immunoSEQ multiplex PCR. The sample has approximately 120,000 clones; about three quarters are singletons. Participants comprised healthy donors of bone marrow. The sample was PBMCs. The clonotype originates from a young man in good health and CMV-seronegative. V is TRBV19 and J is TRBJ2-5; 12 nucleotides line up with TRBD2. CDR3 residues: CASSRWTSGTQETQYF. The DNA of the CDR3 is TGTGCCAGTAGTCGTTGGACTAGCGGGACCCAAGAGACCCAGTACTTC.